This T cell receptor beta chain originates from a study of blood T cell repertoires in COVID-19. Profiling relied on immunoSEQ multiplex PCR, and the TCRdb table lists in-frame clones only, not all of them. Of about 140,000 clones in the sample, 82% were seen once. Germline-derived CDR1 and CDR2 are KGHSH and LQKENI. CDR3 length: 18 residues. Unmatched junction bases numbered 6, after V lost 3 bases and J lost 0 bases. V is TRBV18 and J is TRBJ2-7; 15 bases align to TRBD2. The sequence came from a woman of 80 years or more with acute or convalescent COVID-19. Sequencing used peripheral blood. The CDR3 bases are TGTGCCAGCTCACCGACCGGGACTAGCGGGAGGAGCTCCTACGAGCAGTACTTC. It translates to CASSPTGTSGRSSYEQYF.